This TCR beta chain was sequenced in a study of blood T cell repertoires in COVID-19. Background on the study: COVID-19 samples from acute and convalescent phases originated in the United States, Italy and Spain.

The CDR3 has 17 residues. The ends lost 1 base at V and 5 bases at J; junction bases unmatched: 7. Germline CDR1 is SGHVS and CDR2 is FQNEAQ. Sequenced by immunoSEQ multiplex PCR; TCRdb stores in-frame clones only, minus some. The table has about 370,000 clones, about 90% seen once. The sequence came from a woman aged 25 to 39 with COVID-19, enrolled during active disease. Sequences were obtained from peripheral blood. The V gene is TRBV7-8, the J gene TRBJ2-1; 11 bases agree with TRBD2. The CDR3 coding sequence is TGTGCCAGCAGCTTAGTGGGTAGCGGGGGGGCCAACAATGAGCAGTTCTTC. Protein: CASSLVGSGGANNEQFF.